This is a list of T cell receptor beta chains from one sample in a study of CD8+CD57+ T cells in acquired aplastic anemia. TCRdb analysed the reads with MiXCR anew, one entry per CDR3 protein. The sample contains 120,000 or so distinct CDR3 sequences, about 48% of which appear only once. The sequenced sample was sorted CD4+, CD8+, or CD8+CD57+ T cells (not recorded which) from PBMCs. All receptors come from a human donor in good health, serving as a control. Each CDR3 is given with its conserved first and last residue. Each record gives: V gene, D gene, J gene, clone size, CDR3 protein, CDR3 DNA. D genes are given only for firm matches. Where a row states a size, it is once, few, many or the class of an expanded clone; other rows omit it.

>TRBV24-1|NA|TRBJ2-1|once
CATSDPGGRSYNEQFF
TGTGCCACCAGTGATCCAGGGGGGAGGTCCTACAATGAGCAGTTCTTC
>TRBV6-1|NA|TRBJ2-1|many
CASSEGLGRGRNEQFF
TGTGCCAGCAGTGAAGGCTTGGGACGGGGCCGTAATGAGCAGTTCTTC
>TRBV27|TRBD1|TRBJ1-4|NA
CASIMAQGAPGGNEKLFF
TGTGCCAGCATAATGGCACAGGGGGCACCTGGGGGGAATGAAAAACTGTTTTTT
>TRBV5-1|NA|TRBJ1-2|NA
CASSRSDNYGYTF
TGCGCCAGCAGCCGGAGTGACAACTATGGCTACACCTTC
>TRBV20-1|TRBD2|TRBJ2-1|many
CSARSGGAYNEQFF
TGCAGTGCTCGAAGCGGGGGGGCCTACAATGAGCAGTTCTTC
>TRBV20-1|TRBD1|TRBJ1-6|NA
CSATDRGRLGSPLHF
TGCAGTGCGACGGACAGGGGAAGACTAGGATCACCCCTCCACTTT
>TRBV5-6|TRBD2|TRBJ2-2|NA
CASSPSGTNTGELFF
TGTGCCAGCAGCCCAAGCGGGACGAACACCGGGGAGCTGTTTTTT
>TRBV29-1|NA|TRBJ1-1|NA
CSVELAERNTEAFF
TGCAGCGTTGAACTCGCGGAGAGAAACACTGAAGCTTTCTTT
>TRBV7-2|NA|TRBJ1-2|many
CASSLEQPAYGYTF
TGTGCCAGCAGCTTAGAACAACCGGCTTATGGCTACACCTTC
>TRBV19|TRBD2|TRBJ2-1|many
CARSTSGGGNEQFF
TGTGCCCGATCGACTAGCGGGGGGGGGAATGAGCAGTTCTTC
>TRBV29-1|NA|TRBJ1-2|NA
CSVGGGDYGYTF
TGCAGCGTTGGTGGAGGAGACTATGGCTACACCTTC
>TRBV6-5|NA|TRBJ2-3|NA
CASSYGTATDTQYF
TGTGCCAGCAGTTACGGGACTGCCACAGATACGCAGTATTTT
>TRBV7-2|NA|TRBJ2-7|many
CASSLTGTSYYEQYF
TGTGCCAGCAGCCTAACCGGGACATCTTACTACGAGCAGTACTTC
>TRBV11-2|NA|TRBJ2-6|NA
CASSLVWAGANVLTF
TGTGCCAGCAGCTTAGTCTGGGCTGGGGCCAACGTCCTGACTTTC
>TRBV5-8|TRBD2|TRBJ2-5|once
CASSFVSGGAGTQYF
TGTGCCAGCAGCTTTGTGTCCGGGGGGGCCGGGACCCAGTACTTC
>TRBV20-1|NA|TRBJ2-3|many
CSARGGLESTDTQYF
TGCAGTGCTAGGGGGGGACTGGAAAGCACAGATACGCAGTATTTT
>TRBV12-3/TRBV12-4|TRBD1|TRBJ1-2|many
CASSLGDRDIYGYTF
TGTGCCAGCAGTTTAGGGGACAGAGACATTTATGGCTACACCTTC
>TRBV15|TRBD1|TRBJ2-1|NA
CATSSRTGFDEQFF
TGTGCCACCAGCAGCAGGACAGGGTTTGATGAGCAGTTCTTC
>TRBV7-7|TRBD2|TRBJ2-3|few
CASSLGLGGTDTQYF
TGTGCTAGCAGCTTAGGGCTCGGGGGGACAGATACGCAGTATTTT
>TRBV10-1|TRBD1|TRBJ1-3|NA
CASSTVGQGGSGNTIYF
TGCGCCAGCAGTACGGTCGGACAGGGGGGCTCTGGAAACACCATATATTTT
>TRBV7-9|TRBD2|TRBJ2-1|many
CASSLASGGYNEQFF
TGTGCCAGCAGCTTAGCTAGCGGGGGCTACAATGAGCAGTTCTTC
>TRBV2|NA|TRBJ1-3|NA
CASTTDRFDGNTIYF
TGTGCCAGCACGACTGACAGATTCGATGGAAACACCATATATTTT
>TRBV19|NA|TRBJ1-6|NA
CASSSVWSSYNSPLHF
TGTGCCAGTAGCAGCGTGTGGAGCTCCTATAATTCACCCCTCCACTTT
>TRBV2|NA|TRBJ2-5|NA
CASRTTGPQETQYF
TGTGCCAGCAGAACAACCGGCCCACAAGAGACCCAGTACTTC
>TRBV7-2|TRBD1|TRBJ2-7|NA
CTSSSNRGYEQYF
TGTACCAGCAGTTCAAACAGGGGCTACGAGCAGTACTTC
>TRBV19|TRBD1|TRBJ2-7|NA
CASSQGQESYEQYF
TGTGCCAGTAGTCAAGGACAGGAATCCTACGAGCAGTACTTC
>TRBV20-1|NA|TRBJ1-5|many
CSASYTSGSNQPQHF
TGCAGTGCTAGCTACACGTCTGGGAGCAATCAGCCCCAGCATTTT
>TRBV5-1|NA|TRBJ2-2|many
CASSFVGTGELFF
TGCGCCAGCAGCTTTGTGGGAACCGGGGAGCTGTTTTTT
>TRBV10-3|TRBD1|TRBJ2-1|NA
CAITRTGDNEQFF
TGTGCCATCACCAGGACAGGGGACAATGAGCAGTTCTTC
>TRBV7-3|TRBD1|TRBJ1-1|many
CASSRDRGTEAFF
TGTGCCAGCAGCAGAGACAGGGGCACTGAAGCTTTCTTT
>TRBV4-1|NA|TRBJ1-1|NA
CASSQDTGRNTEAFF
TGCGCCAGCAGCCAAGATACAGGGAGGAACACTGAAGCTTTCTTT
>TRBV11-2|TRBD2|TRBJ2-3|NA
CASSPQGLGLDTQYF
TGTGCCAGCAGCCCACAGGGACTAGGCCTTGATACGCAGTATTTT
>TRBV7-9|TRBD2|TRBJ2-1|many
CASSSTSGGALEQFF
TGTGCCAGCAGCTCCACTAGCGGGGGGGCCCTTGAGCAGTTCTTC
>TRBV5-1|NA|TRBJ1-1|many
CASSWGSQANTEAFF
TGCGCCAGCAGCTGGGGAAGCCAAGCGAACACTGAAGCTTTCTTT
>TRBV25-1|TRBD2|TRBJ2-3|NA
CAISRSGGGDTQYF
TGTGCCATCAGTAGAAGCGGGGGGGGAGATACGCAGTATTTT
>TRBV4-2|NA|TRBJ1-4|NA
CASSPGGVGEKLFF
TGTGCCAGCAGCCCAGGAGGAGTAGGTGAAAAACTGTTTTTT